The present T cell receptor beta chain was sequenced within a study of human T cells and chemical hapten exposure. With regard to this clonotype: Its target is unknown.

Time point of the sample: patch test 2, 6 weeks after DPC sensitization. Treatment in this sample: therapeutic diphenylcyclopropenone sensitization with weekly scalp DPC. The total RNA was obtained from whole blood that was not fractionated. CDR1 is SEHNR, CDR2 FQNEAQ, per germline (reference sequence). This CDR3 has 17 amino acids. Trimming left V 1 base short and J 4 bases short, with 17 bases between. Broader study findings: TCRs whose frequency exceeded 1 in 1000 remained the same following DPC sensitization. Alopecia in all donors means immunity may differ from healthy individuals.

TCRdb re-derived calls from the RACE reads in MiXCR, one entry per CDR3 protein. The sample comprises under 450,000 distinct CDR3 sequences, around 6% of which are singletons, and about 6% rests with the top ten. The receptor was derived from a woman aged 18-29 years with alopecia areata. Some clones in this sample may be carry-over from other donors' samples. The gene calls are TRBV7-9 and TRBJ2-1; possibly TRBD1 for D (5 bases). Sample: whole blood, taken in connection with sensitization to the hapten diphenylcyclopropenone (DPC). The CDR3 region has the DNA TGTGCCAGCAGCTTAGGGTCCGTTTGGGGCCAATACAATGAGCAGTTCTTC. As protein: CASSLGSVWGQYNEQFF.